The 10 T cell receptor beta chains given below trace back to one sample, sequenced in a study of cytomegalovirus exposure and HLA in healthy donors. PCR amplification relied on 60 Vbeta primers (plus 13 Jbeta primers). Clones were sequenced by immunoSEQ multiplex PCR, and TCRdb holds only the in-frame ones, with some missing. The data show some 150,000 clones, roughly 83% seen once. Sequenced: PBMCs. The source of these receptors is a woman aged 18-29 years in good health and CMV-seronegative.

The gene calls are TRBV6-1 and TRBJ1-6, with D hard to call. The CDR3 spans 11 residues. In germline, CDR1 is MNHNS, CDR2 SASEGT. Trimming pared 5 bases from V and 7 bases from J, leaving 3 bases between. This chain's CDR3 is CASSLNSPLHF. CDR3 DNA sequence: TGTGCCAGCAGTCTCAATTCACCCCTCCACTTT.

The CDR3 DNA reads as TGTGCCTGGAGTCCTCATGAAAAACTGTTTTTT. Amino acids: CAWSPHEKLFF. J is TRBJ1-4 and V is TRBV30; no clear D. Deletions cut 2 bases from V and 6 bases from J, with 4 bases between. Germline V lookup: CDR1 GTSNPN, CDR2 SVGIG (reference sequence). There are 11 residues in the CDR3.

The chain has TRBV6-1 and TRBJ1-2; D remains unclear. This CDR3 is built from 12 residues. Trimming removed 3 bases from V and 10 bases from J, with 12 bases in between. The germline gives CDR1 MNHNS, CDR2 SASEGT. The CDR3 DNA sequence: TGTGCCAGCAGTGACTGGGGAGGAGACTACACCTTC. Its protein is CASSDWGGDYTF.

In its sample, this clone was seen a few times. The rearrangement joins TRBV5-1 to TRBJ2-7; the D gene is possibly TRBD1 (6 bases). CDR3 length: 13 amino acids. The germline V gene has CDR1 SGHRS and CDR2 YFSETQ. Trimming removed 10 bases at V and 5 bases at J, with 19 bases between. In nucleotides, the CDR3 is TGCGCCTGCGGTTCAGGGGTGTCCGACGAGCAGTACTTC. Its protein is CACGSGVSDEQYF.

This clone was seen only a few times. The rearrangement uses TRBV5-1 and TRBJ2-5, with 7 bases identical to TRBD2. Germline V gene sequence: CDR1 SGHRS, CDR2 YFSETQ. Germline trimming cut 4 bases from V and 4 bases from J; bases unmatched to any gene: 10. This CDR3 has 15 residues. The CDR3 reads CASSLRVGGSETQYF. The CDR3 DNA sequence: TGCGCCAGCAGCCTACGGGTCGGGGGGTCAGAGACCCAGTACTTC.

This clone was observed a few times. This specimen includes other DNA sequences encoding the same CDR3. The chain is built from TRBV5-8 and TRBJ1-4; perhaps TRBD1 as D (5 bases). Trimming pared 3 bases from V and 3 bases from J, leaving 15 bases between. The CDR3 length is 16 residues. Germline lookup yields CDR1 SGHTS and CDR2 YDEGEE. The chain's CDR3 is CASSYWGRWSNEKLFF. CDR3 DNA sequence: TGTGCCAGCAGCTACTGGGGGAGGTGGTCTAATGAAAAACTGTTTTTT.

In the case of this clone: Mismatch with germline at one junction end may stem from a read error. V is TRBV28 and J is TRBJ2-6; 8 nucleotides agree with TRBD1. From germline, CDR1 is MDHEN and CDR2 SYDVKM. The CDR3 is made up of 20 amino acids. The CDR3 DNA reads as TGTGCCAGCAGTTGGGACAGGACAGGGTGGGATAGCTCTGGGGCCAACGGCCTGACTTTC. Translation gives CASSWDRTGWDSSGANGLTF.

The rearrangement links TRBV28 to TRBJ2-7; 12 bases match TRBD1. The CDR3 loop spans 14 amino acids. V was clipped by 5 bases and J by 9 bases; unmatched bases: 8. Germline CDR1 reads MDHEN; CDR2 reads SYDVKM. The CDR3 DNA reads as TGTGCCAGCAGTGCCGGGACAGGGGGCGTCGGGCAGTACTTC. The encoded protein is CASSAGTGGVGQYF. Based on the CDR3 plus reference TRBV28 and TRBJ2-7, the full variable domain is DVKVTQSSRYLVKRTGEKVFLECVQDMDHENMFWYRQDPGLGLRLIYFSYDVKMKEKGDIPEGYSVSREKKERFSLILESASTNQTSMYLCASSAGTGGVGQYFGPGTRLTVT.

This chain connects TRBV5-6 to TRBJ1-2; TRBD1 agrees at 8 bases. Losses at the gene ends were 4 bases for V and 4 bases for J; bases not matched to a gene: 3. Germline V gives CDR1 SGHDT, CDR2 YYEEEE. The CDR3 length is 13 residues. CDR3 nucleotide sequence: TGTGCCAGCAGCCAGGACAGGGCCTATGGCTACACCTTC. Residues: CASSQDRAYGYTF.

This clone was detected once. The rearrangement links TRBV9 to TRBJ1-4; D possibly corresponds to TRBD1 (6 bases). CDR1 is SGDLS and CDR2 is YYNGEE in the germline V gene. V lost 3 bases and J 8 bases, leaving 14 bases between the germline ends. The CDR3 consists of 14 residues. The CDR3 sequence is CASSAGPGVEKLFF. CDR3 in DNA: TGTGCCAGCAGCGCGGGCCCAGGGGTGGAAAAACTGTTTTTT.